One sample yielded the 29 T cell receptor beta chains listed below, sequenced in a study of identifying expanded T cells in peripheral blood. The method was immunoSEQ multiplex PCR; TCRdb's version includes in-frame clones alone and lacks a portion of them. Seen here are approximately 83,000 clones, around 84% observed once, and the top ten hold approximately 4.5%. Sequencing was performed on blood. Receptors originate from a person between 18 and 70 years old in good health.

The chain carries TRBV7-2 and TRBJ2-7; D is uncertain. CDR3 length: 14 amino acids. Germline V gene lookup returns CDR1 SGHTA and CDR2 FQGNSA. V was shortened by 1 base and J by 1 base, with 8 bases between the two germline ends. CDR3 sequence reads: CASSLVFVSYEQYF. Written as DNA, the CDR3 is TGTGCCAGCAGCTTAGTATTCGTTTCCTACGAGCAGTACTTC.

CDR3 protein: CASSLGVNQPQHF. The CDR3 region has the DNA TGTGCCAGCAGCTTAGGGGTTAATCAGCCCCAGCATTTT. This rearrangement joins TRBV7-9 to TRBJ1-5, with D unresolved. The CDR3 runs 13 residues. Germline V gene data show CDR1 as SEHNR and CDR2 as FQNEAQ (reference sequence). Deletions cut 1 base from V and 4 bases from J, with 5 bases between.

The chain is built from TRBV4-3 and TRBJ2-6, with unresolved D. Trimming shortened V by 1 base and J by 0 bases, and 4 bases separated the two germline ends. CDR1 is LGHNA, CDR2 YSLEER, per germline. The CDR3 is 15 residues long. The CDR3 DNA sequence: TGCGCCAGCAGCCAAGTAGGCTCTGGGGCCAACGTCCTGACTTTC. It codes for CASSQVGSGANVLTF.

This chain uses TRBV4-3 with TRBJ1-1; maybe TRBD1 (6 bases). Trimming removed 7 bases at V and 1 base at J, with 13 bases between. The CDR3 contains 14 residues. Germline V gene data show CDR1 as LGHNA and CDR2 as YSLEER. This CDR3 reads CASKWGQANTEAFF. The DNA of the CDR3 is TGCGCCAGCAAGTGGGGGCAGGCGAACACTGAAGCTTTCTTT.

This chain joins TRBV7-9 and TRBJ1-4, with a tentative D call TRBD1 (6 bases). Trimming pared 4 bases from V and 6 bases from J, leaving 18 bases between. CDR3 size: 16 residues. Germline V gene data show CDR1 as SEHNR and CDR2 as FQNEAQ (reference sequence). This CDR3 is CASSSSKDRSDEKLFF. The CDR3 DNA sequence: TGTGCCAGCAGCTCATCAAAAGACAGGTCCGATGAAAAACTGTTTTTT.

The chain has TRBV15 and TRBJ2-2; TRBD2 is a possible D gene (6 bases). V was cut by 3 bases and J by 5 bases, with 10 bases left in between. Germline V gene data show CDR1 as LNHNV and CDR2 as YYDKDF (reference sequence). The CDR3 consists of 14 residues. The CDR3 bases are TGTGCCACCAGCAGTGAACGGGGGACCGGGGAGCTGTTTTTT. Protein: CATSSERGTGELFF.

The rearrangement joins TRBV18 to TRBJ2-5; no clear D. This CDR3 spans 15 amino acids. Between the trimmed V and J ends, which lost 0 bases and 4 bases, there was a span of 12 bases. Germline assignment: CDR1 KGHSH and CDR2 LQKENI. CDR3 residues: CASSPPGTYPETQYF. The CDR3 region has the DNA TGTGCCAGCTCACCACCGGGTACATACCCAGAGACCCAGTACTTC.

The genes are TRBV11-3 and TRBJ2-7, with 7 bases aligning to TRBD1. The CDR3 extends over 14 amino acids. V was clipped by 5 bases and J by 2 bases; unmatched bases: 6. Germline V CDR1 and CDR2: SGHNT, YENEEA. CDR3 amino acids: CASSPRDRPYEQYF. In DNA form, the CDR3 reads TGTGCCAGCAGCCCACGGGACAGACCCTACGAGCAGTACTTC. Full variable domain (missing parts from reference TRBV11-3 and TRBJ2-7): EAGVVQSPRYKIIEKKQPVAFWCNPISGHNTLYWYLQNLGQGPELLIRYENEEAVDDSQLPKDRFSAERLKGVDSTLKIQPAELGDSAVYLCASSPRDRPYEQYFGPGTRLTVT.

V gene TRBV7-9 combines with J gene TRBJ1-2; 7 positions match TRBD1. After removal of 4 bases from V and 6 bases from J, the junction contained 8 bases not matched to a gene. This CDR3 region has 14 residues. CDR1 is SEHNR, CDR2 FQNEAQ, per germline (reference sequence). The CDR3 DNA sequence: TGTGCCAGCAGCTATGGAGGGGGCGTCGATGGCTACACCTTC. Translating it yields CASSYGGGVDGYTF.

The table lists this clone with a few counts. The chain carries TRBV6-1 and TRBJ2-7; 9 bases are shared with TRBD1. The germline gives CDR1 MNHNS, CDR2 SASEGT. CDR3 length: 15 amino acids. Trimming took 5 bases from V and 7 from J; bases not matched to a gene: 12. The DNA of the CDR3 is TGTGCCAGCAGTCTACTACCGGGACAGGGTTTTGAGCAGTACTTC. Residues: CASSLLPGQGFEQYF.

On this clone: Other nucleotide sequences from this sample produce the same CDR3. The CDR3, as DNA: TGTGCCAGCAGTCGAACAGAGAACACTGAAGCTTTCTTT. Protein product: CASSRTENTEAFF. This chain links TRBV11-1 with TRBJ1-1, with no clear D. This CDR3 has 13 amino acids. Germline V lookup: CDR1 SGHAT, CDR2 FQDESV (reference sequence). V dropped 6 bases and J dropped 1 base, with 9 bases sitting between them. The whole variable domain, filled in from reference TRBV11-1 and TRBJ1-1, reads EAEVAQSPRYKITEKSQAVAFWCDPISGHATLYWYRQILGQGPELLVQFQDESVVDDSQLPKDRFSAERLKGVDSTLKIQPAELGDSAMYLCASSRTENTEAFFGQGTRLTVV.

The CDR3: CASSYTDRTNEQFF. CDR3 in DNA: TGCGCCAGCAGCTATACGGACAGAACCAATGAGCAGTTCTTC. This rearrangement joins TRBV4-1 to TRBJ2-1; D might be TRBD1 (6 bases). The V and J ends lost 5 bases and 6 bases respectively, with 14 bases between them. Germline V lookup: CDR1 MGHRA, CDR2 YSYEKL. This CDR3 contains 14 residues.

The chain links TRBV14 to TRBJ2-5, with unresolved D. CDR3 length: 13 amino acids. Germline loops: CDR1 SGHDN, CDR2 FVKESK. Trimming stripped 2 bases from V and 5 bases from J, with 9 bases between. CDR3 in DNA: TGTGCCAGCAGCCAATGGGGTGGTGAGACCCAGTACTTC. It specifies CASSQWGGETQYF.

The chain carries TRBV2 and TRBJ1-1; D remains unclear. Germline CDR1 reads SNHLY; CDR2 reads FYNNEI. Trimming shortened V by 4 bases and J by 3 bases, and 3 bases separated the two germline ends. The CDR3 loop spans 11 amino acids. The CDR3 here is CASSVDTEAFF. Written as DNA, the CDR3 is TGTGCCAGCAGTGTAGACACTGAAGCTTTCTTT.

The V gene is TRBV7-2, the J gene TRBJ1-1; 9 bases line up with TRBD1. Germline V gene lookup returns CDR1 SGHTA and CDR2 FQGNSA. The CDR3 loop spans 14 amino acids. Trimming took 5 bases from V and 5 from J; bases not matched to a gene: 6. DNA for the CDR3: TGTGCCAGCAGCACGACAGGGGGACTAACTGAAGCTTTCTTT. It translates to CASSTTGGLTEAFF.

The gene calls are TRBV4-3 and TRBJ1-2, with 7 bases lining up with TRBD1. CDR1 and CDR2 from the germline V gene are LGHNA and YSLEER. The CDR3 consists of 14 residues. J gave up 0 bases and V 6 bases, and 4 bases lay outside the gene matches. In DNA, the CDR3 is TGCGCCAGCAGTTCGACAGGGACTAACTATGGCTACACCTTC. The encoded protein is CASSSTGTNYGYTF.

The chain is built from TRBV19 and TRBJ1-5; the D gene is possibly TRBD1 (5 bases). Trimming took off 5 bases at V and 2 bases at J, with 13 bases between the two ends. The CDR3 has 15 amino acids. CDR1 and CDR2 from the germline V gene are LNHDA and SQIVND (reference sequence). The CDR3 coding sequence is TGTGCCAGTAGTCGTCAGGGCATCGGCAATCAGCCCCAGCATTTT. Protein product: CASSRQGIGNQPQHF.

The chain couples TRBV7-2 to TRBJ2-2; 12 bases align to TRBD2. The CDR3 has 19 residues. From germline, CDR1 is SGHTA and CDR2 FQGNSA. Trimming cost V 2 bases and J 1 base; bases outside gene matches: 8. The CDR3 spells CASSLRRTSGEMNTGELFF. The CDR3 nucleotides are TGTGCCAGCAGCTTACGGAGGACTAGCGGGGAAATGAACACCGGGGAGCTGTTTTTT.

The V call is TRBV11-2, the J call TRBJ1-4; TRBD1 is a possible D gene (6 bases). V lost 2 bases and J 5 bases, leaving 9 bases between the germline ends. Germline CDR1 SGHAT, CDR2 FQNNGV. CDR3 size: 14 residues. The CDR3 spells CASSLSGVNEKLFF. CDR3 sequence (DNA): TGTGCCAGCAGCTTATCAGGGGTCAATGAAAAACTGTTTTTT.

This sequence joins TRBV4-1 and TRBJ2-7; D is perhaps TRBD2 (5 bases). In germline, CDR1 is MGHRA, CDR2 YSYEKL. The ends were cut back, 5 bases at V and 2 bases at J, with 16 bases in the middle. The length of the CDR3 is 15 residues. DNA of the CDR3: TGCGCCAGCAGCAGTACCGGACTCCCTCCCTACGAGCAGTACTTC. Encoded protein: CASSSTGLPPYEQYF.

CDR3 amino acids: CASSPMVRGDEQYF. DNA of the CDR3: TGTGCCAGCTCACCAATGGTCCGAGGGGACGAGCAGTACTTC. V is TRBV18 and J is TRBJ2-7; D may correspond to TRBD1 or TRBD2 (5 bases each). This CDR3 is 14 amino acids long. V shed 2 bases and J shed 5 bases, with 13 bases lying between them. From germline, CDR1 is KGHSH and CDR2 LQKENI.

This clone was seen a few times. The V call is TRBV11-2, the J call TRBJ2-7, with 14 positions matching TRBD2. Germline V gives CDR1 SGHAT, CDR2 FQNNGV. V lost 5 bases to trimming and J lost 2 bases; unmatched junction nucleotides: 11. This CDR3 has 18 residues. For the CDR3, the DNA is TGTGCCAGCAGCCAGACTAGCGGGGGGGCCGTTTTCACCTACGAGCAGTACTTC. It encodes CASSQTSGGAVFTYEQYF.

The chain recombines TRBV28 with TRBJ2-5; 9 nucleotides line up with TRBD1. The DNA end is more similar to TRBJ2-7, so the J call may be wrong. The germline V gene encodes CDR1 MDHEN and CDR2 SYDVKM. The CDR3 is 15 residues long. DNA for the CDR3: TGTGCCAGCAGCCCTTGGACAGGGGAAGCCTACGAGCAGTACTTC. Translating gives CASSPWTGEAYEQYF.

The CDR3 here is CASSQASSGGGNIQYF. For the CDR3, the DNA is TGCGCCAGCAGCCAAGCCTCATCAGGGGGGGGAAACATTCAGTACTTC. V and J are TRBV4-1 and TRBJ2-4; D possibly uses TRBD1 or TRBD2 (7 bases each). Germline V gives CDR1 MGHRA, CDR2 YSYEKL. The CDR3 is made up of 16 amino acids. V shed 1 base and J shed 6 bases, with 16 bases lying between them.

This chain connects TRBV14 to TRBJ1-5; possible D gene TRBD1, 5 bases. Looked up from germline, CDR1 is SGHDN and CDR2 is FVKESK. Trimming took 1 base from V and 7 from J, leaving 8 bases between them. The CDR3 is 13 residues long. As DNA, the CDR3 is TGTGCCAGCAGCCAAGGCAGGGAGCAGCCCCAGCATTTT. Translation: CASSQGREQPQHF.

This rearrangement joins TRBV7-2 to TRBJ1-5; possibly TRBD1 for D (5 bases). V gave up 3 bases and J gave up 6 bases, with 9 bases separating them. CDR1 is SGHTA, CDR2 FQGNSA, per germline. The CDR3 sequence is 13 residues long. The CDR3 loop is CASSFQGSQPQHF. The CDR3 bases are TGTGCCAGCAGCTTCCAGGGATCTCAGCCCCAGCATTTT.

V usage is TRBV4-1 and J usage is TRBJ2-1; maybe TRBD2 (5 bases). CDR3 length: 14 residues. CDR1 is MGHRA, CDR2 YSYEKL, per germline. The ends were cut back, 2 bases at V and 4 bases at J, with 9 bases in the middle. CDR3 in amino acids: CASSQLSGYNEQFF. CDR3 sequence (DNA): TGCGCCAGCAGCCAACTCTCGGGATACAATGAGCAGTTCTTC.

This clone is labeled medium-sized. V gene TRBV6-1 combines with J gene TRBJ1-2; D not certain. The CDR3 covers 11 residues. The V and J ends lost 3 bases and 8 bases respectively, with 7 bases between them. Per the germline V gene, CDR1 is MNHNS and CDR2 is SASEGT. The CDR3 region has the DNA TGTGCCAGCAGTGAGGGGTGGGGCTACACCTTC. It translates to CASSEGWGYTF.

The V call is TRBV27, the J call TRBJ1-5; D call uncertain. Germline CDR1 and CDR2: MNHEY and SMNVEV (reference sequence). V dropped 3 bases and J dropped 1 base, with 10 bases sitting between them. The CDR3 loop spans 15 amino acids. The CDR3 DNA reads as TGTGCCAGCAGTTTTAGCGACGGGAGCAATCAGCCCCAGCATTTT. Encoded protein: CASSFSDGSNQPQHF.